One T cell receptor beta chain is described in this entry. This sample was taken from a study of patients and donors after allogeneic stem cell transplantation. TCRdb re-analysed the RT-PCR reads in MiXCR, keeping a single row per CDR3 protein. This table holds roughly 230,000 distinct CDR3 sequences, roughly 14% found once. This CDR3 has 16 residues. Germline CDR1 is SGHTA and CDR2 is FQGNSA. The ends were cut back, 5 bases at V and 0 bases at J, with 11 bases in the middle. This sequence was found in a human donor who was either an allogeneic HSCT recipient or a stem cell or donor lymphocyte infusion donor (not recorded which). It is not recorded whose cells these are; they may come from a transplant donor. The chain joins TRBV7-2 to TRBJ1-6; D is undetermined. The specimen was blood, either unsorted or a sorted T cell fraction (not recorded which). The CDR3 nucleotides are TGTGCCAGCAGCACGGGCCTGGGCTCCTATAATTCACCCCTCCACTTT. Encoded protein: CASSTGLGSYNSPLHF.